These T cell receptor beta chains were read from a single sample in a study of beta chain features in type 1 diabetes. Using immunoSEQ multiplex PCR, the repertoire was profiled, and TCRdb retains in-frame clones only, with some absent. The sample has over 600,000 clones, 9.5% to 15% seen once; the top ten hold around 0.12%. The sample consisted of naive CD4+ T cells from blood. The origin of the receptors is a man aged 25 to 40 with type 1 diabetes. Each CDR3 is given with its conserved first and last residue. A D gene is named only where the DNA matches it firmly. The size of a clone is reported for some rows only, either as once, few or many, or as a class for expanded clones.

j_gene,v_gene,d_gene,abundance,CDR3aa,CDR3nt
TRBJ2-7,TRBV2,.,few,CASIQGVGEQYF,TGTGCCAGCATACAGGGAGTTGGCGAGCAGTACTTC
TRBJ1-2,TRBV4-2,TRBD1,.,CASSQAQTPGQDYGYTF,TGTGCCAGCAGCCAAGCACAAACCCCGGGACAGGACTATGGCTACACCTTC
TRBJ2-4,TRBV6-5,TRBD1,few,CASSPQGVNIQYF,TGTGCCAGCAGTCCGCAGGGGGTAAACATTCAGTACTTC
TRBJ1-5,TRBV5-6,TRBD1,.,CASSQGQGRQQPQHF,TGTGCCAGCAGCCAGGGACAGGGGCGTCAACAGCCCCAGCATTTT
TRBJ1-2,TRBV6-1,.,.,CASSDEQNYGYTF,TGTGCCAGCAGTGATGAACAGAACTATGGCTACACCTTC
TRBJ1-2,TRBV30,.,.,CAWSVYQGSGGYTF,TGTGCCTGGAGTGTTTACCAGGGGAGTGGTGGCTACACCTTC
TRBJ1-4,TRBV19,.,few,CASSNDQGVGAEKLFF,TGTGCCAGTAGTAACGATCAGGGAGTGGGCGCTGAAAAACTGTTTTTT
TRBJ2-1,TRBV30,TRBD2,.,CAWSVRTSAHNEQFF,TGTGCCTGGAGTGTAAGGACTAGTGCACACAATGAGCAGTTCTTC
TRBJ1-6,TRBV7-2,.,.,CASREPNSPLHF,TGTGCCAGCAGGGAACCGAATTCACCCCTCCACTTT
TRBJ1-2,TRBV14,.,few,CASSPSPPGVTNYGYTF,TGTGCCAGCAGCCCCAGTCCACCGGGGGTTACTAACTATGGCTACACCTTC
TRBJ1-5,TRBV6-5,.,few,CASSLSGLKPQHF,TGTGCCAGCAGTCTCTCGGGGCTTAAGCCCCAGCATTTT
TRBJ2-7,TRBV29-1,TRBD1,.,CSEGRQGYTYEQYF,TGCAGCGAGGGGCGACAGGGATATACCTACGAGCAGTACTTC
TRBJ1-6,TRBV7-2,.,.,CASRGFSDSPLHF,TGTGCCAGCCGCGGGTTCTCTGATTCACCCCTCCACTTT
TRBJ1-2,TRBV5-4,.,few,CASSSGQLYGYTF,TGTGCCAGCAGCTCTGGACAGCTCTATGGCTACACCTTC
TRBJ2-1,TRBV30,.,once,CAWSSSYNEQFF,TGTGCCTGGAGTAGCTCCTACAATGAACAGTTCTTC